Below, one T cell receptor (beta chain) is given with its context. Its antigen is undetermined. A read error is possible here, since a much larger clone lies one base away. Unique molecular identifiers were in the cDNA, with template-switch universal primer binding. TCRdb used MiXCR to reprocess the 5' RACE reads, holding one entry per CDR3 protein. The sample lists 420,000 or so distinct CDR3 sequences; roughly 20% were seen once. The data were taken from a study of identical twins. The V and J ends lost 5 bases and 6 bases respectively, with 13 bases between them. The CDR3 consists of 13 residues. The germline V gene encodes CDR1 SGHVS and CDR2 FQNEAQ. General study results and limits: There was more out-of-frame TCR alpha sharing in monozygotic twins than models estimated. The same donors were not followed; conclusions instead depended on cross-sectional statistical analysis.

The source of this sequence is a man aged 45-60 years in good health. Specimen: naive T cells sorted from blood. The chain recombines TRBV7-8 with TRBJ1-1; D ambiguous. This CDR3 is CASSAIMDPEAFF. CDR3 nucleotide sequence: TGTGCCAGCAGCGCAATCATGGACCCTGAAGCTTTCTTT.